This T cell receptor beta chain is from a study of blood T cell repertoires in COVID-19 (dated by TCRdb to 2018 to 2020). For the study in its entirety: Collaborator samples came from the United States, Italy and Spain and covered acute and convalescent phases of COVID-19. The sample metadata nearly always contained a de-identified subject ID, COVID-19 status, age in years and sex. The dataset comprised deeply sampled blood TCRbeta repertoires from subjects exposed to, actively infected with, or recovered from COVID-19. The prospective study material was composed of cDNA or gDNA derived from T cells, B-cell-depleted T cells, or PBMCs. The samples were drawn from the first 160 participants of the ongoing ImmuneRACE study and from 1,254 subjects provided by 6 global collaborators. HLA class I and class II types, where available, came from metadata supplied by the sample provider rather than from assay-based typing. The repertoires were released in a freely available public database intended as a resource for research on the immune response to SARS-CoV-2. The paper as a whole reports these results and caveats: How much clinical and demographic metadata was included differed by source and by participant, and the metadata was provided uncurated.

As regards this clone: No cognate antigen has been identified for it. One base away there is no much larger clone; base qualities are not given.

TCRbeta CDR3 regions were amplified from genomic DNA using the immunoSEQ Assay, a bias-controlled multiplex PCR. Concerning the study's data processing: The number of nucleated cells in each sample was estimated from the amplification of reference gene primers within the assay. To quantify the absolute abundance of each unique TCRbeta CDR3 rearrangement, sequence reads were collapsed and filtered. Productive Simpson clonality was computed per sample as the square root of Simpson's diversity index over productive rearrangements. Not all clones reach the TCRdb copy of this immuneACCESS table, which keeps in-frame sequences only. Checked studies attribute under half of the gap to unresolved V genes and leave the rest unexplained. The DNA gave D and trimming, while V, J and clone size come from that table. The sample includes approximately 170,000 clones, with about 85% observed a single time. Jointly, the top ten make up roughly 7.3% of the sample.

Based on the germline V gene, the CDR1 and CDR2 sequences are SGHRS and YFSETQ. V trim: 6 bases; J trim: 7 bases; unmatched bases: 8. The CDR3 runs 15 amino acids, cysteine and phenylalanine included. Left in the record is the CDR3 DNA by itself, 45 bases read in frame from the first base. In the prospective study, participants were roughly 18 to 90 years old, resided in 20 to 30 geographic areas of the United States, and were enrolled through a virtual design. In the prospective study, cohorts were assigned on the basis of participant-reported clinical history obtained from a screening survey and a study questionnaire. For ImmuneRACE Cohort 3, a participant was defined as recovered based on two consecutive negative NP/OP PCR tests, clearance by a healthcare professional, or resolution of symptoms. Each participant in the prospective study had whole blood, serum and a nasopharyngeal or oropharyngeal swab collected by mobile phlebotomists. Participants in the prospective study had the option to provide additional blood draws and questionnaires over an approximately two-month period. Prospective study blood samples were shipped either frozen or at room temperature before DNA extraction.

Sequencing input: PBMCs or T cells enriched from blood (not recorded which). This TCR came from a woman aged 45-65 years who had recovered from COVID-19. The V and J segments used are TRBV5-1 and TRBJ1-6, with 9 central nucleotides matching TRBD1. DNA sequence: TGCGCCAGCACCCCGGGACAGGGAAGAAATTCACCCCTCCACTTT. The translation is CASTPGQGRNSPLHF.